Below are 27 T cell receptor beta chains sequenced from a single sample in a study of blood T cell repertoires in COVID-19. Method: immunoSEQ multiplex PCR; TCRdb's copy keeps in-frame clones and lacks some. The sample holds tens of thousands of clones; 75% to 90% are singletons and the top ten take about 14%. Sequencing was carried out using peripheral blood. These receptors all come from a human donor in a cohort sampled during active COVID-19.

V gene TRBV6-5 combines with J gene TRBJ1-1; D not certain. V shed 8 bases and J shed 1 base, with 14 bases lying between them. CDR1 and CDR2 from the germline V gene are MNHEY and SVGAGI. This CDR3 is built from 14 residues. The CDR3 DNA reads as TGTGCCAGCCTACTTCCCGGAGGGAACACTGAAGCTTTCTTT. Its protein product is CASLLPGGNTEAFF.

This chain joins TRBV18 and TRBJ2-1, with 11 bases aligning to TRBD1. The CDR3 runs 15 residues. V was clipped by 8 bases and J by 5 bases; unmatched bases: 8. Germline values: CDR1 KGHSH, CDR2 LQKENI. The chain's CDR3 is CASALGTGGDNEQFF. The DNA for the CDR3 is TGTGCCAGCGCCCTCGGGACAGGGGGGGACAATGAGCAGTTCTTC.

The rearrangement joins TRBV21-1 to TRBJ1-4; the table's D call TRBD1 went unverified against the DNA. TRBV21-1 is marked as a pseudogene. CDR3 length: 17 amino acids. In DNA, the CDR3 is TGTGCCAGCAGCAAAGCACGGGACAGAGGCAAAAATGAAAAACTGTTTTTT. Translation: CASSKARDRGKNEKLFF.

The rearrangement uses TRBV27 and TRBJ1-1; no firm D call. V was shortened by 6 bases and J by 6 bases, with 14 bases between the two germline ends. The length of the CDR3 is 13 residues. Per germline, CDR1 MNHEY and CDR2 SMNVEV (reference sequence). The CDR3: CASSPLERAEAFF. Written as DNA, the CDR3 is TGTGCCAGCAGCCCATTAGAGCGCGCTGAAGCTTTCTTT.

This chain links TRBV5-1 with TRBJ1-3; D not certain. Trimming left V 6 bases short and J 1 base short, with 11 bases between. The CDR3 consists of 14 residues. Germline-derived CDR1 and CDR2 are SGHRS and YFSETQ. CDR3 sequence (DNA): TGCGCCAGCACCACGACTGGATCTGGAAACACCATATATTTT. Translation gives CASTTTGSGNTIYF.

The rearrangement joins TRBV6-5 to TRBJ1-1; possible D gene TRBD1, 5 bases. The CDR3 totals 13 residues. Trimming pared 8 bases from V and 0 bases from J, leaving 10 bases between. Germline loops: CDR1 MNHEY, CDR2 SVGAGI. CDR3 bases: TGTGCCAGCTTGAGACAGCTGAACACTGAAGCTTTCTTT. This translates into CASLRQLNTEAFF.

The chain uses TRBV11-2 and TRBJ2-1; the D gene is possibly TRBD1 (6 bases). Trimming removed 3 bases from V and 4 bases from J, with 13 bases in between. Germline values: CDR1 SGHAT, CDR2 FQNNGV. CDR3 length: 15 amino acids. The CDR3, as DNA: TGTGCCAGCAGCTTCTACAGGGAAAAGTACAATGAGCAGTTCTTC. Amino acids: CASSFYREKYNEQFF.

The chain couples TRBV9 to TRBJ1-3; D is uncertain. V was pared by 4 bases and J by 0 bases, with 17 bases between. CDR3 length equals 17 residues. CDR1 and CDR2 from the germline V gene are SGDLS and YYNGEE. CDR3 region: CASSSGSQSSSGNTIYF. The DNA for the CDR3 is TGTGCCAGCAGCTCCGGGTCCCAGAGTAGCTCTGGAAACACCATATATTTT.

The gene calls are TRBV11-2 and TRBJ1-2; a weak D match, TRBD1 (5 bases). CDR1 is SGHAT and CDR2 is FQNNGV in the germline V gene. The CDR3 is made up of 14 amino acids. V was trimmed by 9 bases and J by 3 bases, leaving 17 bases between them. The CDR3 loop reads CASQRGGRDYGYTF. In DNA, the CDR3 is TGTGCCAGTCAACGGGGGGGAAGGGACTATGGCTACACCTTC.

V usage is TRBV15 and J usage is TRBJ1-3, with TRBD1 matching 7 bases. Losses at the gene ends were 2 bases for V and 4 bases for J; bases not matched to a gene: 14. Germline loops: CDR1 LNHNV, CDR2 YYDKDF (reference sequence). The CDR3 runs to 18 residues. The CDR3 region has the DNA TGTGCCACCAGCAGATCCCAACCGGGACAGCCGAACGGAAACACCATATATTTT. Amino acid sequence: CATSRSQPGQPNGNTIYF.

V is TRBV19 and J is TRBJ2-3; tentative D call: TRBD2 (5 bases). CDR1 LNHDA and CDR2 SQIVND come from the germline V gene (reference sequence). V shed 10 bases and J shed 2 bases, with 13 bases lying between them. The CDR3 runs 13 residues. The CDR3 loop is CAIDDYYTDTQYF. The CDR3 region has the DNA TGTGCCATCGATGACTACTACACAGATACGCAGTATTTT.

A few counts support this clone. J is TRBJ1-2 and V is TRBV19; the match to TRBD1 covers 9 bases. Germline V gene sequence: CDR1 LNHDA, CDR2 SQIVND (reference sequence). The length of the CDR3 is 12 residues. Trimming removed 11 bases from V and 5 bases from J; junction bases left unmatched: 6. In DNA form, the CDR3 reads TGTGCCGGCTACAGGGGGCGTTATGGCTACACCTTC. Translation gives CAGYRGRYGYTF.

The J gene is TRBJ1-1, the V gene TRBV7-9, with 9 positions matching TRBD1. V was clipped by 5 bases and J by 6 bases; unmatched bases: 7. CDR1 SEHNR and CDR2 FQNEAQ come from the germline V gene (reference sequence). The CDR3 is 14 amino acids. The CDR3 nucleotides read TGTGCCAGCAGCCCAAAGGACAGGGGCCCTGAAGCTTTCTTT. This codes for CASSPKDRGPEAFF. Full variable domain (missing parts from reference TRBV7-9 and TRBJ1-1): DTGVSQNPRHKITKRGQNVTFRCDPISEHNRLYWYRQTLGQGPEFLTYFQNEAQLEKSRLLSDRFSAERPKGSFSTLEIQRTEQGDSAMYLCASSPKDRGPEAFFGQGTRLTVV.

This clone occurred once. This chain joins TRBV7-2 and TRBJ1-5, with TRBD1 matching over 9 bases. Germline CDR1 and CDR2: SGHTA and FQGNSA. The CDR3 is 14 amino acids. V shed 1 base and J 15 bases; nucleotides not matched to a gene: 10. The CDR3 DNA sequence: TGTGCCAGCAGCTTAGAAGCCGGGACAGGGAGACCGCATTTT. Its translation: CASSLEAGTGRPHF.

The chain is built from TRBV6-5 and TRBJ1-4, with 8 bases matching TRBD1. Germline lookup yields CDR1 MNHEY and CDR2 SVGAGI. Trimming cost V 7 bases and J 8 bases; bases outside gene matches: 12. The length of the CDR3 is 15 residues. CDR3 sequence: CASTSPQGAGEKLFF. The CDR3 coding sequence is TGTGCCAGCACAAGCCCCCAGGGGGCGGGAGAAAAACTGTTTTTT.

This chain links TRBV6-6 with TRBJ1-2, with 9 bases that match TRBD1. CDR1 MNHNY and CDR2 SVGAGI come from the germline V gene (reference sequence). Germline trimming cut 6 bases from V and 6 bases from J; bases unmatched to any gene: 5. The CDR3 has 13 residues. The CDR3 region has the DNA TGTGCCAGCAGCCTGGACAGGGGAAATGGCTACACCTTC. This sequence encodes CASSLDRGNGYTF.

This chain connects TRBV18 to TRBJ1-1; D not resolved. V lost 1 base to trimming and J lost 2 bases, with 17 bases between them. Germline V lookup: CDR1 KGHSH, CDR2 LQKENI. The CDR3 is made up of 17 amino acids. CDR3 amino acids: CASSPRNSRGTNTEAFF. The DNA of the CDR3 is TGTGCCAGCTCACCACGGAACAGCCGTGGAACAAACACTGAAGCTTTCTTT.

V is TRBV4-1 and J is TRBJ2-3, with D possibly matching TRBD1 (5 bases). The CDR3 runs to 17 residues. V was cut by 0 bases and J by 0 bases, with 13 bases left in between. Per the germline V gene, CDR1 is MGHRA and CDR2 is YSYEKL. DNA for the CDR3: TGCGCCAGCAGCCAAGAAAGACAGACCTCTAGCACAGATACGCAGTATTTT. It encodes CASSQERQTSSTDTQYF.

The genes are TRBV6-5 and TRBJ1-5; the D is unclear. This CDR3 has 14 amino acids. The V end lost 2 bases, the J end lost 8 bases, and 13 bases lay between the germline ends. Germline-derived CDR1 and CDR2 are MNHEY and SVGAGI. The CDR3 is CASSYGINVEPQHF. The CDR3 DNA reads as TGTGCCAGCAGTTACGGCATTAACGTGGAGCCCCAGCATTTT.

The gene calls are TRBV15 and TRBJ2-5; the match to TRBD1 covers 7 bases. The CDR3 is made up of 15 amino acids. CDR1 is LNHNV, CDR2 YYDKDF, per germline (reference sequence). After removal of 5 bases from V and 4 bases from J, the junction contained 10 bases not matched to a gene. CDR3 DNA sequence: TGTGCCACCAGCGCCGGAAACAGGGGTGGAGAGACCCAGTACTTC. This translates into CATSAGNRGGETQYF.

V usage is TRBV9 and J usage is TRBJ2-7, with D perhaps matching TRBD2 (6 bases). Germline CDR1 SGDLS, CDR2 YYNGEE. This CDR3 has 15 amino acids. V lost 3 bases and J lost 2, with 15 bases in between. This chain's CDR3 is CASSARDGGPYEQYF. CDR3 DNA: TGTGCCAGCAGCGCGCGGGACGGAGGACCCTACGAGCAGTACTTC.

The genes are TRBV3-1 (or the pseudogene TRBV3-2) and TRBJ2-3; the D gene is possibly TRBD1 (6 bases). The V and J ends lost 0 bases and 14 bases respectively, with 18 bases between them. This CDR3 comprises 14 residues. Germline values: CDR1 LGHDT, CDR2 YNNKEL (reference sequence). For the CDR3, the DNA is TGTGCCAGCAGCCAAGATTTAATTAGGGACATCCGGTATTTT. Amino acid sequence: CASSQDLIRDIRYF.

The genes are TRBV10-3 and TRBJ1-5; 7 bases map to TRBD1. V dropped 4 bases and J dropped 0; count of bases not matched to a gene: 6. The CDR3 loop spans 16 amino acids. CDR1 and CDR2 (germline): ENHRY, SYGVKD. CDR3 in amino acids: CAISAGTVNSNQPQHF. The CDR3, as DNA: TGTGCCATCAGTGCCGGGACAGTAAATAGCAATCAGCCCCAGCATTTT.

J is TRBJ1-4 and V is TRBV19, with unresolved D. Between the trimmed V and J ends, which lost 5 bases and 4 bases, there was a span of 8 bases. Germline-derived CDR1 and CDR2 are LNHDA and SQIVND (reference sequence). This CDR3 is 13 amino acids long. CDR3 residues: CASSLYLNEKLFF. CDR3 nucleotides: TGTGCCAGTAGTCTATACCTTAATGAAAAACTGTTTTTT.

V usage is TRBV28 and J usage is TRBJ2-7, with 7 bases aligning to TRBD1. J was trimmed by 6 bases and V by 6 bases; bases with no gene match: 14. The CDR3 is 15 residues long. Germline-derived CDR1 and CDR2 are MDHEN and SYDVKM. The CDR3 coding sequence is TGTGCCAGCAGCTCGATACAGGGGAGTTTTCGCGAGCAGTACTTC. This sequence encodes CASSSIQGSFREQYF.

The CDR3 sequence is CASRATGANTEAFF. CDR3 DNA sequence: TGTGCCAGCAGGGCGACAGGCGCGAACACTGAAGCTTTCTTT. V and J are TRBV28 and TRBJ1-1; D is perhaps TRBD1 (6 bases). The CDR3 runs to 14 residues. Trimming stripped 6 bases from V and 1 base from J, with 12 bases between. Germline V gene lookup returns CDR1 MDHEN and CDR2 SYDVKM.

This chain connects TRBV30 to TRBJ1-5; D uncertain. Germline V lookup: CDR1 GTSNPN, CDR2 SVGIG (reference sequence). This CDR3 spans 14 amino acids. Trimming removed 2 bases from V and 4 bases from J, with 12 bases in between. The CDR3 DNA reads as TGTGCCTGGAGTCACGCGCCCAAAAATCAGCCCCAGCATTTT. It encodes CAWSHAPKNQPQHF.